This TCR beta chain is from a study of tumor and adjacent non-tumor tissue in lung cancer. Overall study findings and caveats: Tumor tissue had significantly higher TCR diversity than normal lung. In normal lung, the top 100 clones were significantly more dominant than in tumor.

TCRbeta libraries were built with three rounds of nested PCR, modified from ARM-PCR. TCRdb processed the multiplex PCR reads anew with MiXCR; each CDR3 protein has one entry. The data hold about 50,000 distinct CDR3 sequences, with 70% to 80% observed a single time. Points on this clonotype: Its specificity is unknown. Relative to the germline gene, one junction end is altered; a read error may explain this.

In germline, CDR1 is SGHAT, CDR2 FQNNGV. There are 12 residues in the CDR3. The template was RNA from unsorted bulk tissue. More than 3 cm separated this lung sample from the edge of the tumor. Donors were chemotherapy-naive, newly diagnosed lung cancer surgical patients in China, August–late 2014. The clonotype originates from a woman aged 55-70 years with non-small cell lung cancer. The genes are TRBV11-2 and TRBJ1-2; no clear D gene. The specimen sequenced was distant non-tumor lung tissue. The CDR3 sequence: CASSLGLGIYTF. CDR3 bases: TGTGCCAGCAGCTTAGGTTTGGGAATCTACACGTTC.